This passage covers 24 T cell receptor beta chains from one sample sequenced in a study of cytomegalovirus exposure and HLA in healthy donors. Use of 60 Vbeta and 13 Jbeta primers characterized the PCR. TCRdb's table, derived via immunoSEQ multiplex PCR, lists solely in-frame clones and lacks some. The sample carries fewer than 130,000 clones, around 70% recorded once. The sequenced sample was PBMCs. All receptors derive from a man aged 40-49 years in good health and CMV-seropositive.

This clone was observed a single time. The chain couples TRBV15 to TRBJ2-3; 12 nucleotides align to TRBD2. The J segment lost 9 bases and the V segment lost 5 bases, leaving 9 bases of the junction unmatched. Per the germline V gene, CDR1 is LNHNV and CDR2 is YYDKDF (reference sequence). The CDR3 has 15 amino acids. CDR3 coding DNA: TGTGCCACCAGCTCCGGGACTAGCGGGTCCGACACGCAGTATTTT. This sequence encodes CATSSGTSGSDTQYF. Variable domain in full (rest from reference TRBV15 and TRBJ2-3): DAMVIQNPRYQVTQFGKPVTLSCSQTLNHNVMYWYQQKSSQAPKLLFHYYDKDFNNEADTPDNFQSRRPNTSFCFLDIRSPGLGDTAMYLCATSSGTSGSDTQYFGPGTRLTVL.

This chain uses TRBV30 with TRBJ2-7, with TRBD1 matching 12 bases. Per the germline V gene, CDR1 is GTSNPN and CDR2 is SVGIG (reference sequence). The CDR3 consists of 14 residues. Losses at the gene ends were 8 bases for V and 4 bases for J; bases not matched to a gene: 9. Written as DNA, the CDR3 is TGTGCCCGGTCCGGGACAGGGGGCGAATACGAGCAGTACGTC. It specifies CARSGTGGEYEQYV.

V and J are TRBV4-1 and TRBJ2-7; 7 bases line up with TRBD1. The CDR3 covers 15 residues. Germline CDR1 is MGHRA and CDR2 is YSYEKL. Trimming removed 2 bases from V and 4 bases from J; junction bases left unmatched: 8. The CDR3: CASSQSGRGQYEQYF. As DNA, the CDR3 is TGCGCCAGCAGCCAATCGGGAAGGGGGCAATACGAGCAGTACTTC.

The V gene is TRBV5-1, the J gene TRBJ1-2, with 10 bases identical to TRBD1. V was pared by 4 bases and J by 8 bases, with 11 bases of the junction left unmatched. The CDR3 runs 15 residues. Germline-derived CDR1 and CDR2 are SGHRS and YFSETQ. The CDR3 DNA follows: TGCGCCAGCAGCCCCGCCGGGACAGGGGAGGGCGGCTACACCTTC. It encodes CASSPAGTGEGGYTF.

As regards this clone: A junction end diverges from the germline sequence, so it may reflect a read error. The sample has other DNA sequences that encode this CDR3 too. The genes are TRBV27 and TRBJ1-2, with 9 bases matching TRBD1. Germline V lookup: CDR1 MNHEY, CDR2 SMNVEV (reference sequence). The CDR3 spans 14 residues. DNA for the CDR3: TGTGCTAGCAGTCCTCGACAGGGGGACTATGGCTACACCTTC. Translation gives CASSPRQGDYGYTF.

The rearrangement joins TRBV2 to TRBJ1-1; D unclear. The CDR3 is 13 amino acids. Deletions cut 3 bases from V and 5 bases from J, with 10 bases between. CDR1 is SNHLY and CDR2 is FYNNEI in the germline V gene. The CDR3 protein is CASSDPGLTEAFF. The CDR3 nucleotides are TGTGCCAGCAGTGATCCGGGTCTGACTGAAGCTTTCTTT.

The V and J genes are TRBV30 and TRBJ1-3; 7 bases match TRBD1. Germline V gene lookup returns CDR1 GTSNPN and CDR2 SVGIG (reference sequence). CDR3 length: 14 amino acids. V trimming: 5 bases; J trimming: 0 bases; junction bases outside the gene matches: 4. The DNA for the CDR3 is TGTGCCTGGTTGAGGGGGCTCTCTGGAAACACCATATATTTT. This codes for CAWLRGLSGNTIYF.

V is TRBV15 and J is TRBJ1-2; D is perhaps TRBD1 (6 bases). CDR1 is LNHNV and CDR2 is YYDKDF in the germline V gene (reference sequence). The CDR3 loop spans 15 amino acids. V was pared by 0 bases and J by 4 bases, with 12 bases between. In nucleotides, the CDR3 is TGTGCCACCAGCAGAGATCAAGTCAGGGGCTATGGCTACACCTTC. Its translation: CATSRDQVRGYGYTF.

CDR3 DNA: TGTGCCAGCTCACCTTCGGTAGCGGGTCGCACCGGGGAGCTGTTTTTT. It yields the protein CASSPSVAGRTGELFF. The genes are TRBV18 and TRBJ2-2; TRBD2 aligns across 7 bases. CDR3 length equals 16 residues. Per germline, CDR1 KGHSH and CDR2 LQKENI. V was clipped by 3 bases and J by 4 bases; unmatched bases: 8. The variable domain in full, completed from reference TRBV18 and TRBJ2-2, reads NAGVMQNPRHLVRRRGQEARLRCSPMKGHSHVYWYRQLPEEGLKFMVYLQKENIIDESGMPKERFSAEFPKEGPSILRIQQVVRGDSAAYFCASSPSVAGRTGELFFGEGSRLTVL.

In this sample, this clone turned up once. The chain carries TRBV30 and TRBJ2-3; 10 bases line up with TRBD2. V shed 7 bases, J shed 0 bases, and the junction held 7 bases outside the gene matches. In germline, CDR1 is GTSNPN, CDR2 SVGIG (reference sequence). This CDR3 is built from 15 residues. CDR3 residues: CASGLAASSTDTQYF. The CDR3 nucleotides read TGTGCCTCCGGACTAGCGGCCTCTAGCACAGATACGCAGTATTTT.

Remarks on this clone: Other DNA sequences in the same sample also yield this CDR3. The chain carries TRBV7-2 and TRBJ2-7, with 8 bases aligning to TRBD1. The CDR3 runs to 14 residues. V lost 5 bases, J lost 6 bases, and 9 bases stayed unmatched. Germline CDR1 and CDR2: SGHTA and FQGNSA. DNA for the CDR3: TGTGCCAGCAGCCGCGGACAGGGCCCCCTCGAGCAGTACTTC. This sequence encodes CASSRGQGPLEQYF.

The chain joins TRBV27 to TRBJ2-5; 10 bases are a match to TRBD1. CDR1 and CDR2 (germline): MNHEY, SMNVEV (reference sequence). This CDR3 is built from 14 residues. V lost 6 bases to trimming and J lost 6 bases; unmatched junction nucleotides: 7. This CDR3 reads CASSLDRGMQTQYF. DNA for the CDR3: TGTGCCAGCAGCCTGGACAGGGGGATGCAGACCCAGTACTTC.

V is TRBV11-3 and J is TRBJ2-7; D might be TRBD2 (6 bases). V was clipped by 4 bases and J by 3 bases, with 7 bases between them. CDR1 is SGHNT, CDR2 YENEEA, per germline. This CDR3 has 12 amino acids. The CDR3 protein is CASSSGSYEQYF. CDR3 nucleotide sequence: TGTGCCAGCAGCTCCGGGAGCTACGAGCAGTACTTC. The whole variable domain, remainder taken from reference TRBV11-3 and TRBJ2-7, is EAGVVQSPRYKIIEKKQPVAFWCNPISGHNTLYWYLQNLGQGPELLIRYENEEAVDDSQLPKDRFSAERLKGVDSTLKIQPAELGDSAVYLCASSSGSYEQYFGPGTRLTVT.

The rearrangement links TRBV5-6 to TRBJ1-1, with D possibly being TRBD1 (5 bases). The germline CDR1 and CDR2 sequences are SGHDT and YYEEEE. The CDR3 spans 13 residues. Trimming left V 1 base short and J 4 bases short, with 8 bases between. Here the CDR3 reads CASSLWGVTEAFF. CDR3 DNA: TGTGCCAGCAGCTTGTGGGGGGTCACTGAAGCTTTCTTT.

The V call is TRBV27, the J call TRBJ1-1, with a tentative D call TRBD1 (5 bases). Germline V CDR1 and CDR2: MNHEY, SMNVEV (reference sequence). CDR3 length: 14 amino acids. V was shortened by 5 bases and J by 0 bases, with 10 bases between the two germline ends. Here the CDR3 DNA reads TGTGCCAGCAGTCCGGGACTCTTGAACACTGAAGCTTTCTTT. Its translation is CASSPGLLNTEAFF.

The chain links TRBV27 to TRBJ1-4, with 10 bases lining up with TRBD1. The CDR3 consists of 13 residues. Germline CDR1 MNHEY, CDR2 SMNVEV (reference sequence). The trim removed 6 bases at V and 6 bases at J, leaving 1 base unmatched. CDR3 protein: CASRGQGDEKLFF. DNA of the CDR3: TGTGCCAGCAGAGGACAGGGGGATGAAAAACTGTTTTTT.

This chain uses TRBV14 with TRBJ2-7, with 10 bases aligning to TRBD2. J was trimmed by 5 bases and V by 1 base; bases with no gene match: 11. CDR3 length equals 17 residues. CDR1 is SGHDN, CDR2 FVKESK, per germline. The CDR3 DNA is TGTGCCAGCAGCCAAGGGCGACTAGCGGGCACACGTAACGAGCAGTACGTC. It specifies CASSQGRLAGTRNEQYV.

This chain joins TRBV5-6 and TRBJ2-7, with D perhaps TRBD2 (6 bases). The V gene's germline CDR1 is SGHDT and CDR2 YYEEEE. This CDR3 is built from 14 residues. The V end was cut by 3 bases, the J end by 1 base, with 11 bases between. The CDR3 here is CASSSSGVSYEQYF. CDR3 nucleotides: TGTGCCAGCAGCTCCTCGGGGGTTTCCTACGAGCAGTACTTC.

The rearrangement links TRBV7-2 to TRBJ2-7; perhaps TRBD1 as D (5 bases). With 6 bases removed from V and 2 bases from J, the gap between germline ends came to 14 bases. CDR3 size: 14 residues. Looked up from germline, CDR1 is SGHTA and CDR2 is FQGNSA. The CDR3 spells CASRLHGQTYEQYF. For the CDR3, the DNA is TGTGCCAGCAGGCTTCACGGACAAACCTACGAGCAGTACTTC.

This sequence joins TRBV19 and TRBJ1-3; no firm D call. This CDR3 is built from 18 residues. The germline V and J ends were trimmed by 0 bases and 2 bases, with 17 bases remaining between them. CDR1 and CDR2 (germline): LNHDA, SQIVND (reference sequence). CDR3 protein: CASSIDLLGERPGNTIYF. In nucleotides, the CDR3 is TGTGCCAGTAGTATAGATCTACTCGGGGAAAGGCCTGGAAACACCATATATTTT.

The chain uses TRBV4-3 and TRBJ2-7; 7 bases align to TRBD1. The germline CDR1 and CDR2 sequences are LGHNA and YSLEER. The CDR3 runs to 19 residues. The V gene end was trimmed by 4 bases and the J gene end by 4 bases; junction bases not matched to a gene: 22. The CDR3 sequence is CASSLRSPGQVKKEYEQYF. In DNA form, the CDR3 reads TGCGCCAGCAGCCTTCGATCTCCCGGACAGGTAAAAAAGGAATACGAGCAGTACTTC.

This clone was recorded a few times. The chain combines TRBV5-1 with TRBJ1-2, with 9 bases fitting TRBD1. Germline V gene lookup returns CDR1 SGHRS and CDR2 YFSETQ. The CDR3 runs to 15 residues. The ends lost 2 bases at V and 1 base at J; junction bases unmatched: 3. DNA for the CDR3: TGCGCCAGCAGCTTAACAGGGGGCGGTAACTATGGCTACACCTTC. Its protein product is CASSLTGGGNYGYTF.

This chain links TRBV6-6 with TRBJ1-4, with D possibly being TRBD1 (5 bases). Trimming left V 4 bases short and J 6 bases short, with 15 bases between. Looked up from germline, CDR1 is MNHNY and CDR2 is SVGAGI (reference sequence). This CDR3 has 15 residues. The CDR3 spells CASSSSAGRYEKLFF. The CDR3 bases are TGTGCCAGCAGTTCATCGGCGGGGCGCTATGAAAAACTGTTTTTT.

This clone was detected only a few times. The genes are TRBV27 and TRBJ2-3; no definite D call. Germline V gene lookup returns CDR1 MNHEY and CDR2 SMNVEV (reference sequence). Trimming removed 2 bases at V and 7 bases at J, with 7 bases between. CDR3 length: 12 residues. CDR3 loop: CASSLNFNTQYF. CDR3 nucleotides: TGTGCCAGCAGTTTAAACTTTAATACGCAGTATTTT.